This T cell receptor (beta chain) was observed in a study of read filtering for tumor transcriptome and immune sequencing. In the study overall: IR-seq gave about 4.05 to 11 million TCR reads per sample; RNA-seq gave roughly 80 to 1273.

Study results and limitations: IR-seq and RNA-seq agreed better without single-read clonotypes. In IR-seq, single-read clonotypes were about 80% of clonotypes but approximately 3.5% of reads.

The library was built from around 0.4 ug RNA with molecular barcoded adaptors for alpha/delta and beta/gamma chains. TCRdb reprocessed the reads with MiXCR, giving one entry per CDR3 protein. This repertoire shows around 41,000 distinct CDR3 sequences, 12% found once; its top ten account for about 30%. Bone marrow was sampled from every patient at the time of active disease. Between the trimmed V and J ends, which lost 5 bases and 5 bases, there was a span of 15 bases. CDR3 size: 14 residues. Germline-derived CDR1 and CDR2 are SGHTA and FQGTGA. Many counts were recorded for this clonotype. Its antigen remains unknown.

This TCR was sampled from a donor at least 40 years old with multiple myeloma. Sequenced sample: a population of CD138-negative cells sorted from bone marrow. This chain joins TRBV7-3 and TRBJ1-1; possibly TRBD1 for D (6 bases). CDR3 nucleotides: TGTGCCAGCAGCCTACAGGGCCCAGGGACTGAAGCTTTCTTT. Its protein product is CASSLQGPGTEAFF.